This T cell receptor beta chain was observed in a study of blood T cell repertoires in COVID-19. Study summary: Samples representing acute and convalescent COVID-19 were sourced from the United States, Italy and Spain. Sample material is recorded as cDNA or gDNA derived from T cells, B-cell-depleted T cells, or PBMCs.

The Seattle site enrolled patients during active infection and followed them longitudinally. V lost 4 bases to trimming and J lost 10 bases, with 14 bases between them. Per the germline V gene, CDR1 is MNHEY and CDR2 is SMNVEV (reference sequence). This CDR3 is built from 13 residues. Per the original data handling: How many nucleated cells were present was estimated from reference gene primer amplification. Data came from immunoSEQ multiplex PCR; TCRdb stores just in-frame clones and leaves some out. V and J calls and clone size are copied from that table; D and trimming were computed from the DNA. The sample records 300,000 to 450,000 clones, about 92% being singletons.

The sequencing input was peripheral blood. This clonotype was obtained from a woman in her sixties or seventies with COVID-19, enrolled during active disease. This chain uses TRBV27 with TRBJ2-1; D may be TRBD1 (6 bases). DNA for the CDR3: TGTGCCAGCAGTTCTCCCGACAGGAGGGAGCAGTTCTTC. Protein product: CASSSPDRREQFF.